Below are 29 T cell receptor beta chains sequenced from a single sample in a study of human T cells and chemical hapten exposure. MiXCR was run by TCRdb on the RACE reads, yielding one entry per CDR3 protein. The sample lists some 330,000 distinct CDR3 sequences, around 5% occurring once. Time point reported: pre-sensitization, week 0. Treatment specified: therapeutic diphenylcyclopropenone sensitization with weekly scalp DPC. The sample in question was whole blood, obtained in connection with sensitization to the hapten diphenylcyclopropenone (DPC). These receptors all stem from a woman aged 18-29 years with alopecia areata. Some clones in this sample may be carry-over from other donors' samples.

In its sample, this clonotype was seen many times. The chain has TRBV10-3 and TRBJ2-5; possibly TRBD2 for D (6 bases). Trimming removed 0 bases at V and 5 bases at J, with 10 bases between. The CDR3 runs 14 residues. The germline V gene encodes CDR1 ENHRY and CDR2 SYGVKD. The CDR3 loop reads CAISESGGGETQYF. DNA for the CDR3: TGTGCCATCAGTGAGTCTGGAGGAGGGGAGACCCAGTACTTC.

This clonotype was observed a few times. The chain is built from TRBV6-2 or TRBV6-3 and TRBJ2-7; weak D call: TRBD2 (5 bases). Germline V gene lookup returns CDR1 MNHEY and CDR2 SVGEGT. This CDR3 has 15 residues. V dropped 8 bases and J dropped 0 bases, with 17 bases sitting between them. CDR3 in amino acids: CASRRTVSLSYEQYF. In DNA form, the CDR3 reads TGTGCCAGCCGCAGGACTGTAAGCCTCTCCTACGAGCAGTACTTC.

This clonotype was seen a few times. The V and J genes are TRBV6-2 or TRBV6-3 and TRBJ1-2; tentatively, D is TRBD1 (5 bases). V lost 0 bases to trimming and J lost 8 bases, with 16 bases between them. Per germline, CDR1 MNHEY and CDR2 SVGEGT. This CDR3 is 15 amino acids long. The CDR3 region is CASSYSIETGDGYTF. CDR3 nucleotide sequence: TGTGCCAGCAGTTACTCGATCGAGACGGGGGACGGCTACACCTTC.

Only a few counts were recorded for this clonotype. The chain combines TRBV5-1 with TRBJ1-6; no definite D call. The V and J ends lost 0 bases and 6 bases respectively, with 16 bases between them. The CDR3 extends over 17 amino acids. Germline V gives CDR1 SGHRS, CDR2 YFSETQ. The CDR3 region is CASSLGEAGIFNSPLHF. The CDR3 DNA sequence: TGCGCCAGCAGCTTGGGTGAGGCGGGCATCTTTAATTCACCCCTCCACTTT.

In this sample, this clonotype turned up many times. The rearrangement uses TRBV7-9 and TRBJ2-1; no reliable D call. This CDR3 has 14 residues. CDR1 SEHNR and CDR2 FQNEAQ come from the germline V gene (reference sequence). The V end was cut by 2 bases, the J end by 0 bases, with 5 bases between. CDR3 residues: CASSLTSSYNEQFF. CDR3 coding DNA: TGTGCCAGCAGCTTAACCAGCTCCTACAATGAGCAGTTCTTC. The full variable domain, in which reference TRBV7-9 and TRBJ2-1 provide the parts outside the CDR3, is DTGVSQNPRHKITKRGQNVTFRCDPISEHNRLYWYRQTLGQGPEFLTYFQNEAQLEKSRLLSDRFSAERPKGSFSTLEIQRTEQGDSAMYLCASSLTSSYNEQFFGPGTRLTVL.

This clonotype was counted at least ten times. J is TRBJ2-7 and V is TRBV20-1; 11 nucleotides line up with TRBD2. V shed 4 bases, J shed 6 bases, and the junction held 11 bases outside the gene matches. Germline values: CDR1 DFQATT, CDR2 SNEGSKA (reference sequence). This CDR3 spans 15 amino acids. The CDR3 here is CSANRVAGGPVEQYF. In DNA form, the CDR3 reads TGCAGTGCTAACAGGGTAGCGGGGGGGCCGGTCGAGCAGTACTTC.

This clonotype was observed a few times. The gene calls are TRBV12-3 or TRBV12-4 and TRBJ1-5, with D hard to call. V gave up 6 bases and J gave up 5 bases, with 14 bases separating them. The CDR3 runs to 14 residues. CDR3 residues: CASSLAPADQPQHF. CDR3 DNA: TGTGCCAGCAGCCTCGCCCCCGCGGATCAGCCCCAGCATTTT.

In this sample, this clonotype turned up many times. V and J are TRBV10-3 and TRBJ2-5, with TRBD1 matching over 7 bases. Germline assignment: CDR1 ENHRY and CDR2 SYGVKD. The CDR3 is 13 amino acids. Trimming at V came to 5 bases and at J to 1 base, leaving 1 base not matched to a gene. The CDR3 sequence: CAISRDSQETQYF. CDR3 DNA sequence: TGTGCCATCAGTAGGGACAGCCAAGAGACCCAGTACTTC.

The chain links TRBV6-4 to TRBJ2-2, with a possible D match to TRBD2 (6 bases). Germline V CDR1 and CDR2: MRHNA, SNTAGT. Trimming pared 6 bases from V and 2 bases from J, leaving 13 bases between. This CDR3 region has 15 residues. Here the CDR3 DNA reads TGTGCCAGCAGCGCCGGGGGAGATAACACCGGGGAGCTGTTTTTT. As protein: CASSAGGDNTGELFF.

The chain recombines TRBV5-1 with TRBJ2-5, with TRBD1 matching 9 bases. Per the germline V gene, CDR1 is SGHRS and CDR2 is YFSETQ. This CDR3 is built from 16 residues. The J segment lost 4 bases and the V segment lost 0 bases, leaving 7 bases of the junction unmatched. CDR3: CASSLVTGGTGETQYF. The CDR3 nucleotides read TGCGCCAGCAGCTTGGTTACAGGGGGCACGGGAGAGACCCAGTACTTC.

The chain couples TRBV7-2 to TRBJ2-7; a weak D match, TRBD1 (5 bases). Germline-derived CDR1 and CDR2 are SGHTA and FQGNSA. V was cut by 5 bases and J by 3 bases, with 17 bases left in between. The CDR3 consists of 15 residues. The CDR3 is CASSRTPDGYYEQYF. CDR3 bases: TGTGCCAGCAGCCGGACACCGGACGGTTACTACGAGCAGTACTTC.

This chain uses TRBV11-2 with TRBJ1-2; tentative D call: TRBD1 (5 bases). Germline loops: CDR1 SGHAT, CDR2 FQNNGV. Trimming shortened V by 5 bases and J by 8 bases, and 15 bases separated the two germline ends. The CDR3 runs 13 residues. The CDR3 sequence: CASSPDSFRGYTF. CDR3 coding DNA: TGTGCCAGCAGCCCCGACAGCTTCCGGGGCTACACCTTC. Based on the CDR3 plus reference TRBV11-2 and TRBJ1-2, the full variable domain is EAGVAQSPRYKIIEKRQSVAFWCNPISGHATLYWYQQILGQGPKLLIQFQNNGVVDDSQLPKDRFSAERLKGVDSTLKIQPAKLEDSAVYLCASSPDSFRGYTFGSGTRLTVV.

This clonotype was picked up a small number of times. V is TRBV3-1 and J is TRBJ2-1; D possibly uses TRBD1 or TRBD2 (5 bases each). V gave up 7 bases and J gave up 9 bases, with 16 bases separating them. Germline V gene sequence: CDR1 LGHDT, CDR2 YNNKEL (reference sequence). This CDR3 comprises 13 residues. CDR3: CASTPSGAGEQFF. The CDR3 DNA follows: TGTGCCAGCACCCCCTCCGGGGCAGGTGAGCAGTTCTTC.

There are many counts of this clonotype. V is TRBV6-2 or TRBV6-3 and J is TRBJ1-5; D possibly corresponds to TRBD1 (5 bases). This CDR3 region has 13 residues. The germline V gene has CDR1 MNHEY and CDR2 SVGEGT. V was pared by 7 bases and J by 6 bases, with 13 bases between. Here the CDR3 reads CASTHGGRQPQHF. DNA of the CDR3: TGTGCCAGCACTCATGGGGGACGTCAGCCCCAGCATTTT.

Only a few counts were recorded for this clonotype. V usage is TRBV25-1 and J usage is TRBJ2-7; the D is unclear. Germline lookup yields CDR1 MGHDK and CDR2 SYGVNS. V lost 3 bases, J lost 4 bases, and 7 bases lay in between. The CDR3 is 12 residues long. The CDR3 here is CASSDTPYEQYF. CDR3 nucleotides: TGTGCCAGCAGTGATACCCCGTACGAGCAGTACTTC.

This sequence joins TRBV5-5 and TRBJ2-7; the D gene is possibly TRBD2 (5 bases). CDR1 and CDR2 from the germline V gene are SGHKS and YYEKEE (reference sequence). Deletions cut 4 bases from V and 1 base from J, with 15 bases between. The CDR3 contains 15 residues. This chain's CDR3 is CASSLNPDSSYEQYF. The CDR3 region has the DNA TGTGCCAGCAGCCTCAACCCGGACTCTTCCTACGAGCAGTACTTC.

Ten or more counts support this clonotype. The genes are TRBV7-2 and TRBJ1-5; 7 bases match TRBD1. CDR1 is SGHTA, CDR2 FQGNSA, per germline. V dropped 1 base and J dropped 4; count of bases not matched to a gene: 7. The CDR3 covers 16 residues. The DNA of the CDR3 is TGTGCCAGCAGCTTAGTAATGGGACAGCCAAATCAGCCCCAGCATTTT. The encoded protein is CASSLVMGQPNQPQHF.

This clonotype has only a few counts. The chain carries TRBV20-1 and TRBJ2-3, with D hard to call. Germline V gene lookup returns CDR1 DFQATT and CDR2 SNEGSKA (reference sequence). The ends were cut back, 3 bases at V and 0 bases at J, with 7 bases in the middle. CDR3 length: 13 residues. CDR3 DNA: TGCAGTGCTAGGAGATACAGCACAGATACGCAGTATTTT. Translating it yields CSARRYSTDTQYF.

The genes are TRBV10-3 and TRBJ2-7; D is uncertain. The CDR3 is made up of 12 amino acids. The V end lost 6 bases, the J end lost 4 bases, and 10 bases lay between the germline ends. Germline V gene data show CDR1 as ENHRY and CDR2 as SYGVKD. In nucleotides, the CDR3 is TGTGCCATCAGCTCCTTGATTTACGAGCAGTACTTC. It codes for CAISSLIYEQYF.

This clonotype was picked up many times. V gene TRBV5-1 combines with J gene TRBJ1-1, with D perhaps matching TRBD1 (6 bases). V gave up 2 bases and J gave up 5 bases, with 13 bases separating them. Germline CDR1 and CDR2: SGHRS and YFSETQ. The CDR3 covers 14 residues. CDR3 DNA sequence: TGCGCCAGCAGCTTATTCAGGGGCCCGACTGAAGCTTTCTTT. This encodes CASSLFRGPTEAFF.

This clonotype occurred many times. V and J are TRBV18 and TRBJ1-1, with 9 bases identical to TRBD1. Looked up from germline, CDR1 is KGHSH and CDR2 is LQKENI. Trimming at V came to 3 bases and at J to 1 base, leaving 9 bases not matched to a gene. The CDR3 is made up of 17 amino acids. The DNA for the CDR3 is TGTGCCAGCTCACCGGGAACAGGGGGCCTTCAGAACACTGAAGCTTTCTTT. Protein sequence: CASSPGTGGLQNTEAFF.

This clonotype was counted between two and nine times. The chain recombines TRBV11-2 with TRBJ2-7; the match to TRBD2 covers 8 bases. There are 13 residues in the CDR3. The germline CDR1 and CDR2 sequences are SGHAT and FQNNGV. Trimming cost V 8 bases and J 6 bases; bases outside gene matches: 9. The CDR3 DNA sequence: TGTGCCAGCTGCCCGGGGGGGCTTTCCGAGCAGTACTTC. Translating it yields CASCPGGLSEQYF.

This clonotype was counted many times. This chain links TRBV5-5 with TRBJ2-6, with D perhaps TRBD2 (5 bases). The CDR3 has 17 residues. V was shortened by 3 bases and J by 0 bases, with 13 bases between the two germline ends. CDR1 and CDR2 (germline): SGHKS, YYEKEE (reference sequence). The CDR3 sequence is CASSSHGEHSGANVLTF. The CDR3 DNA reads as TGTGCCAGCAGCTCCCATGGGGAGCACTCTGGGGCCAACGTCCTGACTTTC.

Only a few counts were recorded for this clonotype. The chain couples TRBV6-6 to TRBJ2-3, with 7 bases fitting TRBD1. Germline CDR1 reads MNHNY; CDR2 reads SVGAGI (reference sequence). The ends lost 6 bases at V and 4 bases at J; junction bases unmatched: 10. This CDR3 is 15 amino acids long. The CDR3 sequence is CASSPARGPADTQYF. The CDR3 DNA reads as TGTGCCAGCAGCCCGGCGAGGGGGCCGGCAGATACGCAGTATTTT.

This clonotype was counted between two and nine times. This sequence joins TRBV29-1 and TRBJ2-7, with a tentative D call TRBD2 (5 bases). Per the germline V gene, CDR1 is SQVTM and CDR2 is ANQGSEA. The germline V and J ends were trimmed by 4 bases and 7 bases, with 11 bases remaining between them. The CDR3 spans 11 residues. The CDR3 DNA reads as TGCAGCGTTGCCCGGACGGGGGAGCAGTACTTC. It is translated as CSVARTGEQYF.

This clonotype has a count of ten or more. The rearrangement links TRBV7-9 to TRBJ2-1; D remains ambiguous. Per germline, CDR1 SEHNR and CDR2 FQNEAQ (reference sequence). V lost 4 bases and J 13 bases, leaving 11 bases between the germline ends. This CDR3 has 11 residues. The CDR3 sequence: CASSSLRPQFF. In DNA, the CDR3 is TGTGCCAGCAGCTCCCTTCGGCCCCAGTTCTTC.

In its sample, this clonotype was seen a few times. V and J are TRBV7-2 and TRBJ1-6, with TRBD1 identical over 10 bases. The CDR3 consists of 17 residues. Trimming cost V 3 bases and J 1 base; bases outside gene matches: 3. Germline V gene sequence: CDR1 SGHTA, CDR2 FQGNSA. The DNA for the CDR3 is TGTGCCAGCAGCTTCCGGACAGGGGGATCCTATAATTCACCCCTCCACTTT. This encodes CASSFRTGGSYNSPLHF.

This clonotype was observed a few times. This sequence joins TRBV6-2 or TRBV6-3 and TRBJ1-1; D possibly corresponds to TRBD1 (6 bases). V was cut by 7 bases and J by 2 bases, with 17 bases left in between. The CDR3 extends over 15 amino acids. Germline V CDR1 and CDR2: MNHEY, SVGEGT. The CDR3 is CASTTDQQGNTEAFF. The CDR3 DNA reads TGTGCCAGCACCACTGACCAACAGGGTAACACTGAAGCTTTCTTT.

The sample holds a few counts of this clonotype. The rearrangement links TRBV7-2 to TRBJ2-2; 7 bases align to TRBD2. V lost 5 bases and J lost 4; bases outside the gene matches: 10. The CDR3 spans 16 residues. The germline CDR1 and CDR2 sequences are SGHTA and FQGNSA. The CDR3 coding sequence is TGTGCCAGCAGCCAAGAGGGAGGGTGGAGCACCGGGGAGCTGTTTTTT. Its translation is CASSQEGGWSTGELFF.